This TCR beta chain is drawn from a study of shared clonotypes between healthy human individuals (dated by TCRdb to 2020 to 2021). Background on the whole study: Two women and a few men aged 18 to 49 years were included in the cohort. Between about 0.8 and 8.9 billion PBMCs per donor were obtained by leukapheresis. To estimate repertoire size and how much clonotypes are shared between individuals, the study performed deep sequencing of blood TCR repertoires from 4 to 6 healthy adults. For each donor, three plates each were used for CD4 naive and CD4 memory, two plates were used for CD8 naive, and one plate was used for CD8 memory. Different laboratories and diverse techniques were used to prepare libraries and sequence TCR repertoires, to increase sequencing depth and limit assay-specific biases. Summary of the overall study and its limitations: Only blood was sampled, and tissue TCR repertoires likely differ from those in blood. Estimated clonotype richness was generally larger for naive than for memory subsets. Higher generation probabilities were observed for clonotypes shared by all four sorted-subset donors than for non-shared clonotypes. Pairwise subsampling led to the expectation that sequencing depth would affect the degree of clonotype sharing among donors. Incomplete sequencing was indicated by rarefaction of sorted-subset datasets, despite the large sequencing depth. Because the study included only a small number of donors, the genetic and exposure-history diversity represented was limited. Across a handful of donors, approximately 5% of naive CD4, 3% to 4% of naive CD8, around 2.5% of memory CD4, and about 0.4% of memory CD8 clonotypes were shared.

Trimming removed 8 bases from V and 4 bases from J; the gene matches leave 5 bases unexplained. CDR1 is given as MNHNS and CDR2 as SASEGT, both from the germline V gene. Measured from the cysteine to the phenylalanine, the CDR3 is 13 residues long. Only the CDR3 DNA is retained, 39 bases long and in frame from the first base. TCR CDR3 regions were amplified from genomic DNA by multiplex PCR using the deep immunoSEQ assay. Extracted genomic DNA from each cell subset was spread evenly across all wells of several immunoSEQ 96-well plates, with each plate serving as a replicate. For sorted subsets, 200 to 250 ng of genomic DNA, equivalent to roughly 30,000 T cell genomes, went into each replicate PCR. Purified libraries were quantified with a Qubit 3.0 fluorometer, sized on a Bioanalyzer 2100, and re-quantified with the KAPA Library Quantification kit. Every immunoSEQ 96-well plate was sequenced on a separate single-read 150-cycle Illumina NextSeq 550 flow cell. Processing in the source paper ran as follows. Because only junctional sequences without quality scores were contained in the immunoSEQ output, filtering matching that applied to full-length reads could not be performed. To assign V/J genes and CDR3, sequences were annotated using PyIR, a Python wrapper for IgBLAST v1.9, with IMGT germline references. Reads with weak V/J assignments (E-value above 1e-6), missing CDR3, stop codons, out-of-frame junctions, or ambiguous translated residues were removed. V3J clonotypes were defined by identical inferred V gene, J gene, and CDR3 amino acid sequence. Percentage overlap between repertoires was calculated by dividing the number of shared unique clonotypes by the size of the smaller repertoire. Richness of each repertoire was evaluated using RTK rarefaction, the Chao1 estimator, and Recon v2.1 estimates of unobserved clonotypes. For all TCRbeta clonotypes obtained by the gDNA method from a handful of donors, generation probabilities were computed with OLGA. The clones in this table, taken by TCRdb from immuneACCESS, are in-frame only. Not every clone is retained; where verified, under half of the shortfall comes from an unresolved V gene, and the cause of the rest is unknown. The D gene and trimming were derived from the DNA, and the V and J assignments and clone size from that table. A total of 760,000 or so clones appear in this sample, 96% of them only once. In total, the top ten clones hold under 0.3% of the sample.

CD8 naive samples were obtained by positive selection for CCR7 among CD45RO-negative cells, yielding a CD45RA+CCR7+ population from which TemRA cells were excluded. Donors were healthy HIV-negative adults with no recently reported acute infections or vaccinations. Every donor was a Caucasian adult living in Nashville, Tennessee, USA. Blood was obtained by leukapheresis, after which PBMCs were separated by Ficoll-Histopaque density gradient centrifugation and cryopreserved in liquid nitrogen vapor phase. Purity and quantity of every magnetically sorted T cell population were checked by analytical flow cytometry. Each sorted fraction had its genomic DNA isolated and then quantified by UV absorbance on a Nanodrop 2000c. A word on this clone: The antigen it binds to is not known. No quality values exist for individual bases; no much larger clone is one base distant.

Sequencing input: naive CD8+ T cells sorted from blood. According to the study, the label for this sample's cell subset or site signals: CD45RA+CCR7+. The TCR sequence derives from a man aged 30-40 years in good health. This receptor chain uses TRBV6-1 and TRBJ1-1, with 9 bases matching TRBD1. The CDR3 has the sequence CASAQGAGTEAFF. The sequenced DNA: TGTGCCAGCGCACAGGGGGCGGGCACTGAAGCTTTCTTT.